The 32 T cell receptor beta chains below all came from one sample that was sequenced in a study of OX40 agonist ivuxolimab in advanced cancers. Data came from immunoSEQ multiplex PCR; TCRdb stores just in-frame clones and leaves some out. The sample includes some 76,000 clones, approximately 84% of them seen just once. Here the sequenced sample was CD4+ or CD8+ T cells sorted from blood, taken in a trial of the OX40 agonist ivuxolimab. These receptors all stem from an adult with an advanced solid tumor such as melanoma, head and neck, liver or kidney cancer.

Worth noting for this clone: The sample carries other DNA sequences with the same CDR3. The V and J genes are TRBV27 and TRBJ1-1, with 8 bases identical to TRBD1. The CDR3 sequence is 13 residues long. J was trimmed by 5 bases and V by 3 bases; bases with no gene match: 2. Germline lookup yields CDR1 MNHEY and CDR2 SMNVEV (reference sequence). Written as DNA, the CDR3 is TGTGCCAGCAGTTTCTACAGGGGGACTGAAGCTTTCTTT. Translated: CASSFYRGTEAFF.

The J gene is TRBJ2-5, the V gene TRBV9; D possibly corresponds to TRBD2 (5 bases). V lost 0 bases to trimming and J lost 3 bases, with 12 bases between them. This CDR3 has 15 amino acids. Germline V gene lookup returns CDR1 SGDLS and CDR2 YYNGEE. CDR3 nucleotides: TGTGCCAGCAGCGTAGCTACCCGGCGGGAAGAGACCCAGTACTTC. Protein: CASSVATRREETQYF.

The chain joins TRBV4-3 to TRBJ1-6, with D possibly matching TRBD1 (5 bases). Trimming removed 2 bases from V and 7 bases from J, with 15 bases in between. Germline CDR1 reads LGHNA; CDR2 reads YSLEER. The CDR3 sequence is 16 residues long. CDR3 in DNA: TGCGCCAGCAGCCAAATTTCCGGGACGGGAAATTCACCCCTCCACTTT. Its protein is CASSQISGTGNSPLHF.

The J gene is TRBJ2-5, the V gene TRBV2, with 10 bases matching TRBD2. This CDR3 spans 15 amino acids. Germline loops: CDR1 SNHLY, CDR2 FYNNEI. V lost 4 bases, J lost 2 bases, and 4 bases stayed unmatched. CDR3 sequence: CASSGASGSQETQYF. Here the CDR3 DNA reads TGTGCCAGCAGTGGGGCTAGCGGGAGTCAAGAGACCCAGTACTTC.

This rearrangement joins TRBV2 to TRBJ2-2; tentatively, D is TRBD1 (6 bases). Germline-derived CDR1 and CDR2 are SNHLY and FYNNEI. Trimming removed 5 bases at V and 1 base at J, with 11 bases between. The length of the CDR3 is 15 residues. The CDR3 is CASSRQEMNTGELFF. The CDR3 DNA reads TGTGCCAGCAGTCGACAGGAGATGAACACCGGGGAGCTGTTTTTT.

This chain joins TRBV7-6 and TRBJ2-1; 8 bases are a match to TRBD1. The CDR3 loop spans 16 amino acids. Germline loops: CDR1 SGHVS, CDR2 FNYEAQ. V trimming: 5 bases; J trimming: 0 bases; junction bases outside the gene matches: 6. The CDR3 protein is CASSPRQGPSYNEQFF. CDR3 coding DNA: TGTGCCAGCAGCCCCCGACAGGGGCCCTCCTACAATGAGCAGTTCTTC.

The chain has TRBV5-1 and TRBJ2-7, with D possibly being TRBD1 (6 bases). The CDR3 consists of 14 residues. CDR1 is SGHRS and CDR2 is YFSETQ in the germline V gene. Between the trimmed V and J ends, which lost 2 bases and 4 bases, there was a span of 13 bases. The CDR3 is CASSFTVQGYEQYF. CDR3 nucleotide sequence: TGCGCCAGCAGCTTCACCGTGCAGGGGTACGAGCAGTACTTC.

The chain is built from TRBV27 and TRBJ1-4; D not resolved. Per germline, CDR1 MNHEY and CDR2 SMNVEV (reference sequence). V lost 2 bases and J lost 4, with 8 bases in between. The CDR3 has 14 amino acids. CDR3 sequence (DNA): TGTGCCAGCAGTTTAAGGTGGAGTAATGAAAAACTGTTTTTT. The encoded protein is CASSLRWSNEKLFF. Full variable domain (rest looked up from reference TRBV27 and TRBJ1-4): EAQVTQNPRYLITVTGKKLTVTCSQNMNHEYMSWYRQDPGLGLRQIYYSMNVEVTDKGDVPEGYKVSRKEKRNFPLILESPSPNQTSLYFCASSLRWSNEKLFFGSGTQLSVL.

Notes on this clone: The same CDR3 arises from other DNA sequences in this sample as well. V is TRBV27 and J is TRBJ1-5; 9 positions match TRBD1. After removal of 5 bases from V and 1 base from J, the junction contained 6 bases not matched to a gene. Germline CDR1 is MNHEY and CDR2 is SMNVEV (reference sequence). This CDR3 has 16 amino acids. The CDR3: CASSPDRGGSNQPQHF. DNA for the CDR3: TGTGCCAGCAGTCCCGACAGGGGGGGAAGCAATCAGCCCCAGCATTTT.

This clone was picked up many times. This chain uses TRBV2 with TRBJ1-1; D is unresolved. V was cut by 3 bases and J by 2 bases, with 16 bases left in between. The V gene's germline CDR1 is SNHLY and CDR2 FYNNEI. CDR3 length: 16 amino acids. The CDR3, as DNA: TGTGCCAGCAGTGAGTGGGAGGGAACGTTAAACACTGAAGCTTTCTTT. This translates into CASSEWEGTLNTEAFF.

The J gene is TRBJ2-7, the V gene TRBV27; D might be TRBD1 (5 bases). Trimming left V 0 bases short and J 2 bases short, with 8 bases between. The CDR3 has 14 amino acids. Germline loops: CDR1 MNHEY, CDR2 SMNVEV (reference sequence). In DNA, the CDR3 is TGTGCCAGCAGTTTATCGGGGCCCACCTACGAGCAGTACTTC. It codes for CASSLSGPTYEQYF.

The chain is built from TRBV5-1 and TRBJ2-7; possible D gene TRBD2, 6 bases. CDR3 length equals 16 residues. V dropped 0 bases and J dropped 3 bases, with 16 bases sitting between them. Germline lookup yields CDR1 SGHRS and CDR2 YFSETQ. CDR3 nucleotide sequence: TGCGCCAGCAGCTTGGGCCGGGGGAAGGGGCACTACGAGCAGTACTTC. It yields the protein CASSLGRGKGHYEQYF.

This chain uses TRBV5-4 with TRBJ2-7, with TRBD2 matching 7 bases. Germline values: CDR1 SGHNT, CDR2 YYREEE (reference sequence). The CDR3 extends over 15 amino acids. The ends lost 4 bases at V and 2 bases at J; junction bases unmatched: 9. The CDR3 nucleotides read TGTGCCAGCAGCCGGGAGGCCCCGGGGCCCTACGAGCAGTACTTC. Its protein product is CASSREAPGPYEQYF.

The chain uses TRBV5-8 and TRBJ1-1; D unclear. Per germline, CDR1 SGHTS and CDR2 YDEGEE. The CDR3 length is 12 residues. V was pared by 0 bases and J by 11 bases, with 11 bases between. For the CDR3, the DNA is TGTGCCAGCAGCTTGGTCCCAGGTATGGCTTTCTTT. This translates into CASSLVPGMAFF.

This clone was detected a few times. V gene TRBV9 combines with J gene TRBJ1-1, with D tentatively TRBD1 (6 bases). Germline CDR1 reads SGDLS; CDR2 reads YYNGEE. CDR3 length equals 15 residues. V lost 3 bases and J lost 3, with 15 bases in between. The DNA for the CDR3 is TGTGCCAGCAGCGGTCTACAGGGCTGGGACACTGAAGCTTTCTTT. Residues: CASSGLQGWDTEAFF.

The chain combines TRBV1 with TRBJ1-1; the table's D call, TRBD1, has no DNA check behind it. TRBV1 is recorded as a pseudogene. The CDR3 loop spans 17 amino acids. The CDR3 is CTSSHGWQGARDTEAFF. DNA for the CDR3: TGCACCAGCAGCCATGGATGGCAGGGGGCGCGAGACACTGAAGCTTTCTTT.

As to this clone: Other DNA sequences in the same sample also yield this CDR3. The chain recombines TRBV18 with TRBJ1-5; 8 bases match TRBD1. Germline lookup yields CDR1 KGHSH and CDR2 LQKENI. The trim removed 2 bases at V and 4 bases at J, leaving 4 bases unmatched. The CDR3 sequence is 15 residues long. CDR3: CASSPDRGGNQPQHF. CDR3 nucleotides: TGTGCCAGCTCACCAGACAGGGGTGGTAATCAGCCCCAGCATTTT.

V usage is TRBV6-5 and J usage is TRBJ1-1; unclear D gene. This CDR3 contains 13 residues. CDR1 and CDR2 from the germline V gene are MNHEY and SVGAGI. V gave up 6 bases and J gave up 3 bases, with 11 bases separating them. CDR3 coding DNA: TGTGCCAGCAGACCCGGTCCGTACACTGAAGCTTTCTTT. This codes for CASRPGPYTEAFF.

The chain couples TRBV27 to TRBJ1-1, with TRBD1 as a possible D gene (5 bases). The V gene lost 0 bases and the J gene lost 1 base, with 9 bases spanning the gap. CDR3 length equals 15 residues. Per germline, CDR1 MNHEY and CDR2 SMNVEV (reference sequence). The CDR3 nucleotides read TGTGCCAGCAGTTTATCGCCAGGGCGGAACACTGAAGCTTTCTTT. Its protein is CASSLSPGRNTEAFF.

This chain links TRBV14 with TRBJ2-7; 7 positions match TRBD1. Germline assignment: CDR1 SGHDN and CDR2 FVKESK. V was clipped by 4 bases and J by 2 bases; unmatched bases: 11. The CDR3 length is 16 residues. CDR3 DNA sequence: TGTGCCAGCAGCCTTCTGCAGGGGGTTACGACCTACGAGCAGTACTTC. It specifies CASSLLQGVTTYEQYF.

The chain joins TRBV5-6 to TRBJ2-1, with D hard to call. Trimming took 1 base from V and 10 from J, leaving 12 bases between them. CDR1 and CDR2 (germline): SGHDT, YYEEEE. The CDR3 runs 13 residues. The CDR3 here is CASSLPIGIEQFF. As DNA, the CDR3 is TGTGCCAGCAGCTTGCCTATCGGCATAGAGCAGTTCTTC.

This clone was seen a few times. The chain joins TRBV28 to TRBJ1-6; the match to TRBD1 covers 10 bases. The CDR3 totals 15 residues. V lost 7 bases to trimming and J lost 6 bases; unmatched junction nucleotides: 6. The V gene's germline CDR1 is MDHEN and CDR2 SYDVKM. The CDR3 spells CASKRRDRGNSPLHF. In nucleotides, the CDR3 is TGTGCCAGCAAAAGGAGGGACAGGGGTAATTCACCCCTCCACTTT.

The rearrangement links TRBV28 to TRBJ2-7; TRBD2 agrees at 7 bases. The germline gives CDR1 MDHEN, CDR2 SYDVKM. V shed 5 bases and J 5 bases; nucleotides not matched to a gene: 15. CDR3 length equals 16 residues. CDR3 loop: CASSGRETDPKDEQYF. The CDR3 nucleotides read TGTGCCAGCAGTGGGCGGGAGACAGATCCAAAGGACGAGCAGTACTTC.

DNA for the CDR3: TGCAGCGTTACGACATACATCCCGACAGATACGCAGTATTTT. Translation gives CSVTTYIPTDTQYF. This chain connects TRBV29-1 to TRBJ2-3; D is unclear. V lost 5 bases to trimming and J lost 3 bases, with 15 bases between them. Germline CDR1 and CDR2: SQVTM and ANQGSEA. The CDR3 covers 14 residues.

The V gene is TRBV4-3, the J gene TRBJ1-2; D is possibly TRBD1 (5 bases). There are 16 residues in the CDR3. From germline, CDR1 is LGHNA and CDR2 YSLEER. The V end lost 4 bases, the J end lost 5 bases, and 20 bases lay between the germline ends. The CDR3 is CASSRRGVGENYGYTF. In DNA form, the CDR3 reads TGCGCCAGCAGCCGACGGGGCGTGGGGGAGAATTATGGCTACACCTTC.

V gene TRBV5-1 combines with J gene TRBJ2-1, with D unresolved. The CDR3 totals 13 residues. V gave up 0 bases and J gave up 10 bases, with 11 bases separating them. Germline V gene sequence: CDR1 SGHRS, CDR2 YFSETQ. The chain's CDR3 is CASSLDRVLEQFF. CDR3 DNA: TGCGCCAGCAGCTTGGACCGGGTCCTAGAGCAGTTCTTC.

The chain employs TRBV4-2 and TRBJ2-2; 11 bases are shared with TRBD2. CDR1 LGHNA and CDR2 YNFKEQ come from the germline V gene. The J segment lost 6 bases and the V segment lost 4 bases, leaving 4 bases of the junction unmatched. This CDR3 is built from 15 residues. Written as DNA, the CDR3 is TGTGCCAGCAGCCTAGCGGGGGGGGCGGCCGGGGAGCTGTTTTTT. Translating gives CASSLAGGAAGELFF.

The V call is TRBV11-3, the J call TRBJ2-5, with D maybe TRBD2 (5 bases). Trimming pared 3 bases from V and 5 bases from J, leaving 10 bases between. This CDR3 is 13 amino acids long. Germline-derived CDR1 and CDR2 are SGHNT and YENEEA. The CDR3 here is CASSFEGTETQYF. CDR3 nucleotides: TGTGCCAGCAGCTTCGAGGGTACGGAGACCCAGTACTTC.

The chain joins TRBV19 to TRBJ2-7; 8 nucleotides match TRBD1. The CDR3 contains 17 residues. With 5 bases clipped from V and 2 bases from J, the junction kept 14 bases outside the gene matches. The germline gives CDR1 LNHDA, CDR2 SQIVND (reference sequence). The CDR3 DNA sequence: TGTGCCAGTAGTCGAACTTTGACAGGGGAGTGGGCCTACGAGCAGTACTTC. It is translated as CASSRTLTGEWAYEQYF.

J is TRBJ2-7 and V is TRBV25-1, with 8 bases identical to TRBD1. There are 13 residues in the CDR3. Germline loops: CDR1 MGHDK, CDR2 SYGVNS. V trimming: 5 bases; J trimming: 7 bases; junction bases outside the gene matches: 7. CDR3 in amino acids: CASSRQGAREQYF. The CDR3 coding sequence is TGTGCCAGCAGTAGGCAGGGGGCGCGGGAGCAGTACTTC.

The chain recombines TRBV29-1 with TRBJ2-5; D is unresolved. V lost 0 bases to trimming and J lost 1 base, with 9 bases between them. Germline CDR1 and CDR2: SQVTM and ANQGSEA. The CDR3 consists of 14 residues. CDR3 in amino acids: CSVEDGYTQETQYF. The CDR3, as DNA: TGCAGCGTTGAAGATGGGTATACCCAAGAGACCCAGTACTTC.

V gene TRBV5-6 combines with J gene TRBJ2-5; either TRBD1 or TRBD2 may supply D (6 bases each). The CDR3 totals 16 residues. Trimming took off 0 bases at V and 4 bases at J, with 16 bases between the two ends. Germline V gene data show CDR1 as SGHDT and CDR2 as YYEEEE. CDR3: CASSLEGGFGRETQYF. CDR3 sequence (DNA): TGTGCCAGCAGCTTGGAGGGGGGATTCGGGCGAGAGACCCAGTACTTC.